A selection of T cell receptor beta chains follows, all from one sample in a study of read filtering for tumor transcriptome and immune sequencing. TCRdb re-called the reads with MiXCR, one entry per CDR3 protein. The table lists fewer than 90,000 distinct CDR3 sequences, over 9% of them singletons, with just under 15% in the top ten. Specimen: a population of CD138-negative cells sorted from bone marrow. All receptors come from a donor at least 40 years old with multiple myeloma. Each CDR3 is given with its conserved first and last residue.

j_call | v_call | cdr3_aa
TRBJ1-4 | TRBV19 | CASSYRATNEKLFF
TRBJ2-1 | TRBV9 | CASSVTSGYKEQFF
TRBJ2-4 | TRBV28 | CASSLRGGSKNIQYF
TRBJ2-1 | TRBV10-3 | CAISKGTSGSGEQFF
TRBJ2-5 | TRBV5-5 | CASRQGRSEGETQYF
TRBJ2-1 | TRBV29-1 | CSVGRDSNEQFF
TRBJ2-1 | TRBV20-1 | CSARDYTGGSYDEQFF
TRBJ1-1 | TRBV12-3/TRBV12-4 | CASSFTVNTEAFF
TRBJ1-2 | TRBV7-2 | CASSSIYTSNYGYTF
TRBJ2-6 | TRBV6-2/TRBV6-3 | CASSYLDGSTGANVLTF
TRBJ2-2 | TRBV5-1 | CASRRGTGELSF
TRBJ2-6 | TRBV6-6 | CASSYSGRRSSGANVLTF
TRBJ1-6 | TRBV12-3/TRBV12-4 | CASTRDNSPLHF
TRBJ2-3 | TRBV7-9 | CASSLAGPSGADTQYF
TRBJ2-3 | TRBV5-1 | CASSLWDGAIRTDTQYF
TRBJ2-7 | TRBV25-1 | CASSEGSSSYEQYF
TRBJ1-1 | TRBV5-1 | CASSLRGQGNTEAFF
TRBJ2-6 | TRBV5-1 | CASSSGQVFSGANVLTF
TRBJ2-7 | TRBV20-1 | CSAHSSYEQYF
TRBJ1-4 | TRBV29-1 | CSVYRGTNEKLFF
TRBJ2-2 | TRBV29-1 | CSVAYRLAGGANTGELFF
TRBJ2-1 | TRBV19 | CASSLGLRYNEQFF
TRBJ2-1 | TRBV6-2/TRBV6-3 | CASSYPRAAGGYNEQFF
TRBJ2-7 | TRBV2 | CASSPPVGLAGSSYEQYF
TRBJ1-2 | TRBV6-5 | CASTRGLTGSYGYTF
TRBJ2-3 | TRBV7-3 | CASSLGVTSTDTQYF
TRBJ1-2 | TRBV29-1 | CSVKGLGGYGYTF
TRBJ2-1 | TRBV5-1 | CASSLSSVSYNEQFF
TRBJ1-1 | TRBV29-1 | CSVETGGTEAFF
TRBJ1-5 | TRBV28 | CASSQAGHNQPQHF
TRBJ2-1 | TRBV3-1 | CASSQFSGVSVRSERFF
TRBJ2-1 | TRBV7-2 | CASSFYSSGVNEQFF
TRBJ1-3 | TRBV20-1 | CSARQGAGNTIYF
TRBJ1-2 | TRBV20-1 | CSAWTGTNSGYTF
TRBJ2-1 | TRBV10-3 | CAISGSGRGNEQFF
TRBJ2-1 | TRBV7-3 | CASSPDRGSDNEQFF
TRBJ2-1 | TRBV5-1 | CASSRGAGTSGHNEQFF
TRBJ2-1 | TRBV7-9 | CASSRGAETNEQFF
TRBJ2-3 | TRBV4-1 | CASSQERPSGTTDTQYF
TRBJ2-7 | TRBV11-2 | CASSFRTSGYEQYF
TRBJ2-2 | TRBV11-3 | CASSSPLVAAALGELSF
TRBJ1-1 | TRBV27 | CASSLLWSENTEAFF
TRBJ2-3 | TRBV5-1 | CASSLKGGTGINTDTQYF
TRBJ2-3 | TRBV2 | CASSVGFTDTQYF
TRBJ2-2 | TRBV6-1 | CASSGAAGELNTGELFF